A selection of T cell receptor beta chains follows, all from one sample in a study of OX40 agonist ivuxolimab in advanced cancers. Data came from immunoSEQ multiplex PCR; TCRdb stores just in-frame clones and leaves some out. The sample holds some 97,000 clones; around 91% are singletons and the top ten take about 0.15%. Sequenced material: CD4+ or CD8+ T cells sorted from blood, taken in a trial of the OX40 agonist ivuxolimab. These receptors all stem from an adult with an advanced solid tumor such as melanoma, head and neck, liver or kidney cancer. The CDR3 runs from the conserved cysteine through the conserved F or W. D genes are given only for firm matches. Rows give clone size only sometimes, using once, few, many, or a class for an expanded clone.

clone size: NA; V gene: TRBV6-1; D gene: NA; J gene: TRBJ1-5; CDR3 DNA: TGTGCCAGCAGTGCCCCCTCTTCCCCAGGGCAGCCCCAGCATTTT; CDR3 protein: CASSAPSSPGQPQHF
clone size: NA; V gene: TRBV5-1; D gene: NA; J gene: TRBJ2-2; CDR3 DNA: TGCGCCAGCAGCTTAGTCAGGGGGGCGGCCGGGGAGCTGTTTTTT; CDR3 protein: CASSLVRGAAGELFF
clone size: NA; V gene: TRBV7-8; D gene: TRBD1; J gene: TRBJ2-2; CDR3 DNA: TGTGCCAGTGGGACAGGATCGAACACCGGGGAGCTGTTTTTT; CDR3 protein: CASGTGSNTGELFF
clone size: NA; V gene: TRBV9; D gene: NA; J gene: TRBJ2-3; CDR3 DNA: TGTGCCAGCAGCGTAGAATATTCCACAGATACGCAGTATTTT; CDR3 protein: CASSVEYSTDTQYF
clone size: NA; V gene: TRBV27; D gene: NA; J gene: TRBJ2-1; CDR3 DNA: TGTGCCAGCACCCTGTACAATGAGCAGTTCTTC; CDR3 protein: CASTLYNEQFF
clone size: NA; V gene: TRBV6-5; D gene: NA; J gene: TRBJ1-6; CDR3 DNA: TGTGCCAGCAGTCCCGGTGGAGTTCCCCACTTT; CDR3 protein: CASSPGGVPHF
clone size: NA; V gene: TRBV5-1; D gene: TRBD2; J gene: TRBJ2-7; CDR3 DNA: TGCGCCAGCAGCCCCACTAGCGGGAGGTACGAGCAGTACTTC; CDR3 protein: CASSPTSGRYEQYF
clone size: NA; V gene: TRBV20-1; D gene: NA; J gene: TRBJ2-7; CDR3 DNA: TGCGCGGCAGGGCGGTACGAGCAGTACTTC; CDR3 protein: CAAGRYEQYF
clone size: NA; V gene: TRBV18; D gene: TRBD2; J gene: TRBJ2-7; CDR3 DNA: TGTGCCAGCTCACCAGCCACTAGCGGGCTGTACGAGCAGTACTTC; CDR3 protein: CASSPATSGLYEQYF
clone size: NA; V gene: TRBV13; D gene: NA; J gene: TRBJ2-2; CDR3 DNA: TGTGCCAGCAGCCCCCGAAAGATGATGGGCGGGGAGCTGTTTTTT; CDR3 protein: CASSPRKMMGGELFF
clone size: once; V gene: TRBV5-1; D gene: NA; J gene: TRBJ1-5; CDR3 DNA: TGCGCCAGCAGCTTGGAGGGCATGATGAATCAGCCCCAGCATTTT; CDR3 protein: CASSLEGMMNQPQHF
clone size: NA; V gene: TRBV6-5; D gene: TRBD2; J gene: TRBJ2-7; CDR3 DNA: TGTGCCAGCAGTCCGACTATACTAGCGGCCTACGAGCAGTACTTC; CDR3 protein: CASSPTILAAYEQYF
clone size: NA; V gene: TRBV7-8; D gene: NA; J gene: TRBJ2-7; CDR3 DNA: TGTGCCAGCGGGGTCCTTGGCGTGGACTACGAGCAGTACTTC; CDR3 protein: CASGVLGVDYEQYF
clone size: NA; V gene: TRBV11-2; D gene: TRBD1; J gene: TRBJ1-2; CDR3 DNA: TGTGCCAGCAGCCCGGGGGACAGGGTCGATAACTATGGCTACACCTTC; CDR3 protein: CASSPGDRVDNYGYTF
clone size: NA; V gene: TRBV11-2; D gene: NA; J gene: TRBJ1-4; CDR3 DNA: TGTGCCAGCAGCTTACCCCGGGGTGGGAGGGGGGAAAAACTGTTTTTT; CDR3 protein: CASSLPRGGRGEKLFF
clone size: NA; V gene: TRBV5-1; D gene: NA; J gene: TRBJ1-2; CDR3 DNA: TGCGCCAGCAGCTTGCCCGGGGGCGGAAGAGCTAACTATGGCTACACCTTC; CDR3 protein: CASSLPGGGRANYGYTF
clone size: NA; V gene: TRBV5-1; D gene: NA; J gene: TRBJ1-6; CDR3 DNA: TGCGCCAGCAGCCCTCGAGGGCTTCAGTTGATTGATTCACCCCTCCACTTT; CDR3 protein: CASSPRGLQLIDSPLHF
clone size: NA; V gene: TRBV7-9; D gene: TRBD1; J gene: TRBJ2-2; CDR3 DNA: TGTGCCAGCAGCACAATTCGAGGGGGCTCCGGGGAGCTGTTTTTT; CDR3 protein: CASSTIRGGSGELFF
clone size: few; V gene: TRBV30; D gene: TRBD1; J gene: TRBJ1-1; CDR3 DNA: TGTGCCTGGGGACAGGGAGTGAACACTGAAGCTTTCTTT; CDR3 protein: CAWGQGVNTEAFF
clone size: NA; V gene: TRBV5-1; D gene: NA; J gene: TRBJ1-1; CDR3 DNA: TGCGCCAGCAGCCTGGGACCCCTGAACACTGAAGCTTTCTTT; CDR3 protein: CASSLGPLNTEAFF
clone size: once; V gene: TRBV19; D gene: NA; J gene: TRBJ2-1; CDR3 DNA: TGTGCCAGTAAAGGGGGGATAAACAATGAGCAGTTCTTC; CDR3 protein: CASKGGINNEQFF
clone size: few; V gene: TRBV6-1; D gene: NA; J gene: TRBJ2-1; CDR3 DNA: TGTGCCAGCAGTGACCCCGGGCGGCAGTTCTTC; CDR3 protein: CASSDPGRQFF
clone size: once; V gene: TRBV19; D gene: NA; J gene: TRBJ1-3; CDR3 DNA: TGTGCCAGTAGTGAGGTTGGAAACACCATATATTTT; CDR3 protein: CASSEVGNTIYF
clone size: once; V gene: TRBV5-1; D gene: TRBD2; J gene: TRBJ2-7; CDR3 DNA: TGCGCCAGCAGCCGTACTAGCGGGAGTTTCAGCGAGCAGTACTTC; CDR3 protein: CASSRTSGSFSEQYF
clone size: NA; V gene: TRBV9; D gene: NA; J gene: TRBJ1-6; CDR3 DNA: TGTGCCAGCAGCGATACAGGGAGTCGTAATTCACCCCTCCACTTT; CDR3 protein: CASSDTGSRNSPLHF
clone size: NA; V gene: TRBV19; D gene: NA; J gene: TRBJ1-1; CDR3 DNA: TGTGCCAGCCTTCGAGCGGTCGGTACGGGTATGACTGAAGCTTTCTTT; CDR3 protein: CASLRAVGTGMTEAFF
clone size: NA; V gene: TRBV11-2; D gene: TRBD2; J gene: TRBJ2-1; CDR3 DNA: TGTGCCAGCAGCTTAGATCTAGCGGGAGTGTACAATGAGCAGTTCTTC; CDR3 protein: CASSLDLAGVYNEQFF
clone size: few; V gene: TRBV5-4; D gene: TRBD2; J gene: TRBJ2-2; CDR3 DNA: TGTGCCAGCAGCTTAGAAAGCGGGGGCCCCGGGGAGCTGTTTTTT; CDR3 protein: CASSLESGGPGELFF
clone size: NA; V gene: TRBV28; D gene: TRBD2; J gene: TRBJ2-1; CDR3 DNA: TGTGCCAGCAGGGTAGCGGGCAGCTCCTACAATGAGCAGTTCTTC; CDR3 protein: CASRVAGSSYNEQFF
clone size: NA; V gene: TRBV7-2; D gene: TRBD1; J gene: TRBJ2-7; CDR3 DNA: TGTGCCAGCAGCGGGACAGGAAAAAACTACGAGCAGTACTTC; CDR3 protein: CASSGTGKNYEQYF
clone size: NA; V gene: TRBV19; D gene: NA; J gene: TRBJ2-7; CDR3 DNA: TGTGCCAGTAGTAGCTATCTTGGGGTCTACTACGAGCAGTACTTC; CDR3 protein: CASSSYLGVYYEQYF
clone size: NA; V gene: TRBV30; D gene: TRBD1; J gene: TRBJ1-1; CDR3 DNA: TGTGCCTGGAGTGAAACTGACAGGGGAACTGAAGCTTTCTTT; CDR3 protein: CAWSETDRGTEAFF
clone size: NA; V gene: TRBV2; D gene: NA; J gene: TRBJ2-3; CDR3 DNA: TGTGCCAGCAGTGAAGTTTTCGCGGGGGCGTCGCAGTATTTT; CDR3 protein: CASSEVFAGASQYF
clone size: NA; V gene: TRBV30; D gene: TRBD1; J gene: TRBJ1-2; CDR3 DNA: TGTGCCTGGCTTTCAGGGGGCTATGGCTACACCTTC; CDR3 protein: CAWLSGGYGYTF
clone size: NA; V gene: TRBV27; D gene: NA; J gene: TRBJ2-7; CDR3 DNA: TGTGCCAGCAGTCTCAAACAGGGCGAGCAGTACTTC; CDR3 protein: CASSLKQGEQYF
clone size: once; V gene: TRBV10-2; D gene: TRBD1; J gene: TRBJ1-5; CDR3 DNA: TGCGCCAGCAGTGAGGGCGGACAGGGTAATCAGCCCCAGCATTTT; CDR3 protein: CASSEGGQGNQPQHF
clone size: few; V gene: TRBV14; D gene: TRBD2; J gene: TRBJ2-2; CDR3 DNA: TGTGCCAGCATCGGACTAGCGCCCACCGGGGAGCTGTTTTTT; CDR3 protein: CASIGLAPTGELFF
clone size: NA; V gene: TRBV6-5; D gene: TRBD1; J gene: TRBJ1-2; CDR3 DNA: TGTGCCAGCAGTTCTACGGGACAGAACTATGGCTACACCTTC; CDR3 protein: CASSSTGQNYGYTF
clone size: NA; V gene: TRBV9; D gene: TRBD2; J gene: TRBJ2-2; CDR3 DNA: TGTGCCAGCAGCGTAGCGGGAGGGCCCACCGGGGAGCTGTTTTTT; CDR3 protein: CASSVAGGPTGELFF
clone size: NA; V gene: TRBV18; D gene: TRBD1; J gene: TRBJ1-2; CDR3 DNA: TGTGCCAGCTCATGGATGGACAGGGAGCACTATGGCTACACCTTC; CDR3 protein: CASSWMDREHYGYTF
clone size: NA; V gene: TRBV4-1; D gene: TRBD1; J gene: TRBJ2-1; CDR3 DNA: TGCGCCAGCAGCCAAGTTACCGGACAGGGACATAATGAGCAGTTCTTC; CDR3 protein: CASSQVTGQGHNEQFF
clone size: NA; V gene: TRBV11-2; D gene: NA; J gene: TRBJ1-2; CDR3 DNA: TGTGCCAGCAGCTTAGATCGGGGGAACTATGGCTACACCTTC; CDR3 protein: CASSLDRGNYGYTF
clone size: once; V gene: TRBV5-3; D gene: NA; J gene: TRBJ1-4; CDR3 DNA: TGTGCCAGAAGAATGGCCACCCGAGGTGAAAAACTGTTTTTT; CDR3 protein: CARRMATRGEKLFF
clone size: NA; V gene: TRBV11-2; D gene: NA; J gene: TRBJ1-1; CDR3 DNA: TGTGCCAGCAGCTCGTTCAGGGGAAGGGGTGAAGCTTTCTTT; CDR3 protein: CASSSFRGRGEAFF
clone size: NA; V gene: TRBV30; D gene: TRBD2; J gene: TRBJ2-1; CDR3 DNA: TGTGCCTGGACTCCAGGCGGGAGGGCGTATTACAATGAGCAGTTCTTC; CDR3 protein: CAWTPGGRAYYNEQFF
clone size: NA; V gene: TRBV6-5; D gene: TRBD1; J gene: TRBJ1-1; CDR3 DNA: TGTGCCAGCAGTTACGGGACAGGGAGGTTGAACACTGAAGCTTTCTTT; CDR3 protein: CASSYGTGRLNTEAFF
clone size: once; V gene: TRBV5-1; D gene: TRBD1; J gene: TRBJ2-5; CDR3 DNA: TGCGCCAGCAGCTTGTCCCAGGGGGCTGGAAAGACCCAGTACTTC; CDR3 protein: CASSLSQGAGKTQYF
clone size: NA; V gene: TRBV2; D gene: NA; J gene: TRBJ2-3; CDR3 DNA: TGTGCCAGCAGGCCAGGGTTTGATGCAGATACGCAGTATTTT; CDR3 protein: CASRPGFDADTQYF
clone size: once; V gene: TRBV29-1; D gene: NA; J gene: TRBJ2-2; CDR3 DNA: TGCAGCGCCGGAAACACCGGGGAGCTGTTTTTT; CDR3 protein: CSAGNTGELFF